This entry is about one TCR beta chain. Its binding antigen is unknown. No much larger clone exists at a distance of one base, and base qualities are not known. The library relied on the immunoSEQ multiplex PCR assay. The multiplex PCR relied on a mix of 60 forward primers for TCR Vbeta segments and 13 reverse primers for TCR Jbeta segments. A multiplex PCR assay on genomic DNA amplified the CDR3 region of rearranged TCR beta genes. On the Illumina HiSeq System, the amplified TCR beta libraries were sequenced as 87-base-pair reads. The original methods were these. A later analysis counted approximately 74 million unique TCR beta chains across the 640 or so repertoires, and approximately 11 million of these chains were shared by at least two donors. A nearest-neighbor algorithm error-corrected the raw reads and collapsed the reads into unique sequences, merging closely related sequences to remove PCR and sequencing errors. V, D and J gene segments were assigned by aligning CDR3 sequences to IMGT reference sequences. For a sequence to be retained, at least a six-nucleotide match to both a V gene segment and a J gene segment was required. Rearrangements were called productive when the CDR3 lacked stop codons and stayed in frame with V and J; all others were non-productive. CDR3 was defined by IMGT convention, running from the second conserved V-encoded cysteine to the conserved J-encoded phenylalanine. The earlier analysis of a few hundred of the donors excluded sequences that lacked an unambiguous match to a single V gene segment. An earlier analysis of 587 of the donors classified V segments as functional when productive rearrangements were above 56.7% and as segregating when the standard deviation between donors was above 5%. A statistical classification framework was built for diagnosing cytomegalovirus status from the catalog of TCR beta chain sequences. In a later analysis, TCR nucleotide sequences were compared against IMGT/GENE-DB human TR gene sequences so that V and J genes could be assigned. Using the TCRdist pipeline, a later analysis assigned CDR3 sequences along with most-parsimonious VDJ recombination scenarios. In a later analysis, every TCR beta chain was defined by the combination of its CDR3 amino acid sequence and its V-gene family, and reads without a unique V-gene family were dropped. In a later analysis, 450 to 600 highly shared, low-generation-probability nucleotide sequences were removed to address suspected cross-contamination and a sequencing artifact. A later analysis calculated a clonal expansion index for each public chain from normalized within-repertoire ranks of inferred template counts. Generation probabilities in a later analysis came from a VDJ recombination model fitted to out-of-frame rearrangements, and those results were checked against IGoR. Hypergeometric tests were used in a later analysis to score TCR-TCR, TCR-HLA and TCR-CMV co-occurrence, with a repertoire-size bias correction applied to the TCR pairs. To estimate false discovery rates, a later analysis permuted the HLA or CMV assignments 20 times. In a later analysis, co-occurring TCRs were grouped using DBSCAN, and TCRdist sequence similarity was added for clustering within HLA-allele-positive subsets. Repertoires with fewer than 30,000 or more than 120,000 public chains were left out of co-occurrence clustering, as were about five repertoires with anomalous nucleotide sharing. As stored in TCRdb, this immuneACCESS dataset retains in-frame rearrangements with V and J assigned. A fraction of the clones does not appear; measured against another copy, unresolved V genes explain less than half of the discrepancy, and the remainder lacks a known reason. The V and J calls and clone size come from that table; D and trimming were worked out from the DNA. The sample table holds around 120,000 clones, of which around 79% were seen once. In total, the top ten clones hold 2.5% to 3.5% of the sample.

The data stem from a study of cytomegalovirus exposure and HLA in healthy donors (TCRdb year 2017). Looking at the study overall: In an earlier analysis of 550 to 750 of the donors, 276 Gb of sequence data and 90 million to 130 million unique TCR beta sequences from some 170 million T cells were reported. An early release that covered about 600 HLA-typed donors contained approximately 300 gigabases of sequencing data and some 87 million unique TCR sequences. The genetic ancestry cluster associated with self-reported Caucasian donors included 81% of the roughly 400 genotyped donors. The aim of the study was to test whether cataloging public T cell receptors could identify signatures of past pathogen exposure. The study used immunosequencing to profile the T cell repertoires of approximately 640 subjects and linked those repertoires to cytomegalovirus serostatus. In addition to the first cohort of about 650 subjects, a separate validation cohort of approximately 110 different subjects was used. The study combined high-throughput TCR immunosequencing, statistical association of individual TCRs with disease status, and machine learning to predict cytomegalovirus infection status. A later analysis re-analyzed previously published TCR beta repertoires from roughly 600 donors and added high-resolution HLA genotyping to study TCR occurrence patterns. Rather than using new phenotypic data, the later analysis identified candidate immune exposures from TCR beta sequences and from how often those sequences occurred across donors. An earlier analysis of a few hundred of the donors applied high-throughput TCR beta sequencing to assess whether each TCR beta V gene segment acted as functional or pseudogenic. Alongside the repertoire data, information on donor age, sex, ethnicity and CMV serostatus was compiled. Genome-wide SNP genotypes for about 65% of the 666 donors were used in a later genetic analysis, which treated that subset as a discovery cohort. Every repertoire in the discovery cohort had been generated on one and the same sequencing platform. HLA typing included class I and class II loci at four-digit resolution. Typing coverage varied by locus: roughly 629-640 donors for A, B, C, DRB1 and DQB1; about 520 for DQA1; more than 600 for DPA1; roughly 450 for DPB1. Because of strong linkage in the cohort, roughly five DR-DQ haplotypes were treated as single units for association and clustering. Among some 400 genotyped donors of the cohort, an average of roughly 230,000 unique TCR beta nucleotide sequences was sequenced per donor, of which 15% to 20% were non-productive. Beyond this particular receptor, the publication reports: About 17 rarely observed V segments, including chromosome 9 orphons, were excluded from the earlier analysis of approximately 500 of the donors because counts were too low. The study gave a list of more than 150 TCR beta chains associated with cytomegalovirus. The authors suggested that the approach could potentially be generalized to other disease states and immunological phenotypes. A cluster of highly shared sequence variants was judged likely to be a technical artifact of the sequencing pipeline. A later analysis found that most CMV-associated TCR beta chains appeared HLA-restricted, with HLA associations seemingly driven largely by CMV exposure. The classifier was reported to diagnose cytomegalovirus status with high specificity and sensitivity in both the original cohort and the validation cohort. A later analysis found that HLA-associated TCR beta chains were more clonally expanded and had lower generation probabilities than equally common non-associated chains. A further reported finding was that TCR beta sequences accurately predicted the HLA-A and HLA-B alleles for most subjects in the first cohort. Only TCR beta chains were sequenced in this cohort, and the absence of alpha or paired-chain data limited detectable features. While some public TCRs were present in many individuals, most TCR sequences turned up only very rarely across donors. A later analysis associated 15,000 to 20,000 TCR beta sequences with specific HLA alleles at a false discovery rate of 0.05. Because the 87-base-pair reads could not distinguish some IMGT-functional V segments, including TRBV6-2 and TRBV6-3, those segments were excluded. V-gene and J-gene trimming of TCR beta chains was associated with a missense DCLRE1C variant in a later genetic analysis, and the association was replicated in an independent cohort. Roughly uniform sequencing depth across donors was assumed in presence/absence analyses, although this assumption may not hold. In vitro tests confirmed that a few of the cytomegalovirus-associated TCR beta chains recognize cytomegalovirus antigens. When HLA alleles, especially DR and DQ, strongly co-occurred, attributing TCR associations to individual alleles was difficult. Because some donors lacked HLA typing at each locus, the association tests relied only on the typed subset. The only immune exposure information available for the cohort was CMV serostatus. In an earlier analysis of a few hundred of the donors, most TCR beta V segments were observed in productive rearrangements about 87% or about 30% of the time, broadly matching IMGT annotations. Linkage disequilibrium might explain the correlated functional status among segregating V segments, but an unknown experimental factor could not be excluded. According to a later analysis, TCR association rates differed among HLA loci, with DRB1 alleles showing the most associated TCRs and HLA-C alleles showing the fewest. According to a later analysis, parvovirus B19, influenza, CMV and Epstein-Barr virus appeared linked to several top co-occurrence clusters. Compared with the 666-donor mean, donors in an Asian-associated ancestry cluster had fewer N-insertions in productive TCRs, according to a later genetic analysis.

The germline V gene encodes CDR1 KGHSH and CDR2 LQKENI. The CDR3 starts with the cysteine, ends with the phenylalanine, and has 16 residues. The CDR3 DNA has 48 bases and is translated from base 1. After removal of 4 bases from V and 4 bases from J, the junction retains 8 bases not matched to a gene. The cohort was made up of approximately 670 healthy bone marrow donors. At the time of sampling, every cohort member was nominally healthy, though immune exposures that went unrecorded were likely present. The donor tested CMV seropositive and was one of the 289 seropositive cohort members. Each donor provided a peripheral blood sample, and peripheral blood mononuclear cells were used for TCR beta sequencing. Genomic DNA was extracted from the blood cell samples with the Qiagen DNeasy Blood Extraction Kit.

The chain is encoded by TRBV18 joined to TRBJ2-1; TRBD2 lines up with 9 middle nucleotides. Sequencing was done on a sample of PBMCs. The sequence derives from a woman aged 25-40 years in good health and CMV-seropositive. CDR3 reads: CASSLLAGGPYNEQFF. In nucleotides, the sequence is TGTGCCAGCTCACTCTTGGCGGGGGGGCCTTACAATGAGCAGTTCTTC.